This TCR beta chain was observed in a study of vaccination and CD4 T cells after COVID-19. Germline CDR1 reads SGHTA; CDR2 reads FQGNSA. Trimming pared 5 bases from V and 3 bases from J, leaving 11 bases between. The CDR3 is made up of 13 amino acids. On this clonotype itself: Its target is unknown.

The Oncomine TCR Beta short-read assay was applied to DNA of cultured CD4+ T cells. TCRdb reprocessed the PCR reads via MiXCR and lists one record per CDR3 protein. The profile shows 15,000 to 25,000 distinct CDR3 sequences, approximately 60% of them singletons. Noted treatment: approximately 9-day PBMC culture with coronavirus spike peptide pools or control peptides (ViraFEST assay). Specimen: CD4+ T cells from blood, cultured in vitro. The V gene is TRBV7-2, the J gene TRBJ2-7; D perhaps matches TRBD1 (5 bases). This TCR was recovered from a human donor who had recovered from COVID-19. CDR3 coding DNA: TGTGCCAGCAGCGCGATTGACAGCTACGAGCAGTACTTC. This codes for CASSAIDSYEQYF. Combining the CDR3 with reference TRBV7-2 and TRBJ2-7 gives the whole variable domain GAGVSQSPSNKVTEKGKDVELRCDPISGHTALYWYRQSLGQGLEFLIYFQGNSAPDKSGLPSDRFSAERTGGSVSTLTIQRTQQEDSAVYLCASSAIDSYEQYFGPGTRLTVT.